This is a list of T cell receptor beta chains from one sample in a study of identical twins. TCRdb processed the 5' RACE reads anew with MiXCR; each CDR3 protein has one entry. The table shows around 680,000 distinct CDR3 sequences, with around 8.3% occurring only once. The data also belong to a second study, concerning yellow fever vaccine responses in identical twins.

The specimen sequenced was PBMCs. The source of these receptors is a woman between 18 and 29 years old in good health. Each CDR3 is given with its conserved first and last residue. A D gene is named only where the DNA matches it firmly. Expanded clones are given a class, and other clones once, few, many or no size at all.

v_gene: TRBV9
j_gene: TRBJ2-3
d_gene: .
abundance: .
CDR3nt: TGTGCCAGCAGCGCCACTAGCCCCACAGATACGCAGTATTTT
CDR3aa: CASSATSPTDTQYF

v_gene: TRBV29-1
j_gene: TRBJ2-7
d_gene: TRBD1
abundance: few
CDR3nt: TGCAGCGTTGGGACAGGCGGTGTGGACGAGCAGTACTTC
CDR3aa: CSVGTGGVDEQYF

v_gene: TRBV11-2
j_gene: TRBJ2-3
d_gene: .
abundance: few
CDR3nt: TGTGCCAGCAACCCAAGTTGGTCAGATACGCAGTATTTT
CDR3aa: CASNPSWSDTQYF

v_gene: TRBV29-1
j_gene: TRBJ2-3
d_gene: TRBD1
abundance: .
CDR3nt: TGCAGCGTAGCAGGGGGATCGGGTAGAGATACGCAGTATTTT
CDR3aa: CSVAGGSGRDTQYF

v_gene: TRBV5-6
j_gene: TRBJ2-7
d_gene: .
abundance: .
CDR3nt: TGTGCCAGCAGCCGAGGGAATTCATACGAGCAGTACTTC
CDR3aa: CASSRGNSYEQYF

v_gene: TRBV28
j_gene: TRBJ2-5
d_gene: TRBD2
abundance: few
CDR3nt: TGTGCCAGCAGTTTCTGGGGACTAGCGGGGATAAATGAAGAGACCCAGTACTTC
CDR3aa: CASSFWGLAGINEETQYF

v_gene: TRBV28
j_gene: TRBJ2-3
d_gene: TRBD2
abundance: .
CDR3nt: TGTGCCAGCAGCGGGACTACTACAGATACGCAGTATTTT
CDR3aa: CASSGTTTDTQYF

v_gene: TRBV12-3/TRBV12-4
j_gene: TRBJ2-1
d_gene: .
abundance: .
CDR3nt: TGTGCCAGTCGGGCCCTGGGGAACAATGAGCAGTTCTTC
CDR3aa: CASRALGNNEQFF

v_gene: TRBV6-2/TRBV6-3
j_gene: TRBJ2-2
d_gene: TRBD1
abundance: .
CDR3nt: TGTGCCAGCATTCCGGGACAGGGGGCTTCCGGGGAGCTGTTTTTT
CDR3aa: CASIPGQGASGELFF

v_gene: TRBV9
j_gene: TRBJ2-4
d_gene: TRBD2
abundance: many
CDR3nt: TGTGCCAGCAGCGCCGGTGTGCCTAGCGGGGGCTCACCTCGGGCTCAGTACTTC
CDR3aa: CASSAGVPSGGSPRAQYF

v_gene: TRBV7-2
j_gene: TRBJ2-1
d_gene: TRBD2
abundance: few
CDR3nt: TGTGCCAGCAGCTTACACCGGACTAGCGGCTCCTACAATGAGCAGTTCTTC
CDR3aa: CASSLHRTSGSYNEQFF

v_gene: TRBV20-1
j_gene: TRBJ2-5
d_gene: .
abundance: few
CDR3nt: TGCAGTGCTAGAGCCCCCACGTACCAAGAGACCCAGTACTTC
CDR3aa: CSARAPTYQETQYF

v_gene: TRBV9
j_gene: TRBJ2-2
d_gene: .
abundance: .
CDR3nt: TGTGCCAGCAGCCCAATCTTCCGGACGGAGAACACCGGGGAGCTGTTTTTT
CDR3aa: CASSPIFRTENTGELFF

v_gene: TRBV15
j_gene: TRBJ2-3
d_gene: TRBD2
abundance: .
CDR3nt: TGTGCCACCAGCAGGGGCTATGGACTAGCGGGGTTTTCAGATACGCAGTATTTT
CDR3aa: CATSRGYGLAGFSDTQYF

v_gene: TRBV4-3
j_gene: TRBJ2-1
d_gene: TRBD2
abundance: .
CDR3nt: TGCGCCAGCAGCCAGTTGACTAGCGGGAGTTACAATGAGCAGTTCTTC
CDR3aa: CASSQLTSGSYNEQFF

v_gene: TRBV6-2/TRBV6-3
j_gene: TRBJ1-6
d_gene: TRBD1
abundance: .
CDR3nt: TGTGCCAGCAGGTCCGGGACAGATAATTCACCCCTCCACTTT
CDR3aa: CASRSGTDNSPLHF

v_gene: TRBV7-8
j_gene: TRBJ2-7
d_gene: TRBD2
abundance: many
CDR3nt: TGTGCCAGCCACGAGCGGGGGAGCTCCTACGAGCAGTACTTC
CDR3aa: CASHERGSSYEQYF

v_gene: TRBV9
j_gene: TRBJ2-1
d_gene: TRBD2
abundance: .
CDR3nt: TGTGCCAGCAGAAGGACTAGCGACGATGAGCAGTTCTTC
CDR3aa: CASRRTSDDEQFF

v_gene: TRBV11-2
j_gene: TRBJ2-3
d_gene: .
abundance: .
CDR3nt: TGTGCCAGCAGCCCCGGGTCCTACGCCAAAGATACGCAGTATTTT
CDR3aa: CASSPGSYAKDTQYF

v_gene: TRBV2
j_gene: TRBJ2-1
d_gene: .
abundance: .
CDR3nt: TGTGCCAGCAGTGTTGACGGGGACTCCTACAATGAGCAGTTCTTC
CDR3aa: CASSVDGDSYNEQFF

v_gene: TRBV15
j_gene: TRBJ2-2
d_gene: .
abundance: few
CDR3nt: TGTGCCACCAGCAGAGATTTTGGACAGGGGGAGCTGTTTTTT
CDR3aa: CATSRDFGQGELFF

v_gene: TRBV20-1
j_gene: TRBJ2-3
d_gene: TRBD2
abundance: many
CDR3nt: TGCAGTGCTGGGACTAGCGGGAGAGTCTTAAATACGCAGTATTTT
CDR3aa: CSAGTSGRVLNTQYF

v_gene: TRBV7-9
j_gene: TRBJ2-1
d_gene: .
abundance: .
CDR3nt: TGTGCCAGCAGCTTGGGCCGGGACCCAATCAATGAGCAGTTCTTC
CDR3aa: CASSLGRDPINEQFF

v_gene: TRBV6-5
j_gene: TRBJ2-5
d_gene: .
abundance: many
CDR3nt: TGTGCCAGCAGTTCCGCCCAAACAGGGGGGGGAGAGACCCAGTACTTC
CDR3aa: CASSSAQTGGGETQYF

v_gene: TRBV4-3
j_gene: TRBJ2-2
d_gene: .
abundance: .
CDR3nt: TGCGCCAGCAGCCAAGATCAGGGGGGACTCACCACCGGGGAGCTGTTTTTT
CDR3aa: CASSQDQGGLTTGELFF

v_gene: TRBV12-3/TRBV12-4
j_gene: TRBJ2-1
d_gene: TRBD2
abundance: many
CDR3nt: TGTGCCAGCACCAGCGGGGGGGCAACGGAGCAGTTCTTC
CDR3aa: CASTSGGATEQFF

v_gene: TRBV7-2
j_gene: TRBJ2-3
d_gene: .
abundance: few
CDR3nt: TGTGCCAGCAGCTTTGGGCCTTTTAGCACAGATACGCAGTATTTT
CDR3aa: CASSFGPFSTDTQYF

v_gene: TRBV20-1
j_gene: TRBJ2-7
d_gene: TRBD1
abundance: .
CDR3nt: TGCAGTGCTAGAAATCCGTGGACAGGGGAAGGCTACGAGCAGTACTTC
CDR3aa: CSARNPWTGEGYEQYF

v_gene: TRBV12-3/TRBV12-4
j_gene: TRBJ2-7
d_gene: TRBD2
abundance: many
CDR3nt: TGTGCCAGCAGCCCGGGACTACGATCGCTTGAGCAGTACTTC
CDR3aa: CASSPGLRSLEQYF

v_gene: TRBV11-2
j_gene: TRBJ2-5
d_gene: TRBD1
abundance: many
CDR3nt: TGTGCCAGCAGCGGGACAGGGATTTATCAAGAGACCCAGTACTTC
CDR3aa: CASSGTGIYQETQYF

v_gene: TRBV11-1
j_gene: TRBJ2-1
d_gene: TRBD2
abundance: many
CDR3nt: TGTGCCAGCAGCCCCCGGGGGGGGGTCCACCCGAGCTCCTACAATGAGCAGTTCTTC
CDR3aa: CASSPRGGVHPSSYNEQFF

v_gene: TRBV5-1
j_gene: TRBJ2-7
d_gene: TRBD1
abundance: few
CDR3nt: TGCGCCAGCAGCTCCGGGACAGGTAGGGACGAGCAGTACTTC
CDR3aa: CASSSGTGRDEQYF

v_gene: TRBV6-2/TRBV6-3
j_gene: TRBJ2-1
d_gene: TRBD2
abundance: .
CDR3nt: TGTGCCAGCAGCGGACTAGCGGGAGGCCACCCACCTCGATTCAATGAGCAGTTCTTC
CDR3aa: CASSGLAGGHPPRFNEQFF

v_gene: TRBV6-2/TRBV6-3
j_gene: TRBJ2-3
d_gene: .
abundance: once
CDR3nt: TGTGCCAGCAGTTACGACGGAACTAGCACAGATACGCAGTATTTT
CDR3aa: CASSYDGTSTDTQYF

v_gene: TRBV12-3/TRBV12-4
j_gene: TRBJ2-5
d_gene: TRBD2
abundance: .
CDR3nt: TGTGCCAGCAGTTTTGGGGGGGGGTGGGAGACCCAGTACTTC
CDR3aa: CASSFGGGWETQYF

v_gene: TRBV4-2
j_gene: TRBJ2-7
d_gene: .
abundance: .
CDR3nt: TGTGCCAGCAGCCAAGCGGCACGGTACTACGAGCAGTACTTC
CDR3aa: CASSQAARYYEQYF

v_gene: TRBV7-2
j_gene: TRBJ2-7
d_gene: TRBD2
abundance: .
CDR3nt: TGTGCCAGCAGCTCTTTAGCGGGAACCTCCTACGAGCAGTACTTC
CDR3aa: CASSSLAGTSYEQYF

v_gene: TRBV6-1
j_gene: TRBJ2-2
d_gene: .
abundance: few
CDR3nt: TGTGCCACCCTGAAAGGGAAGCTAGTGGGCACCGGGGAGCTGTTTTTT
CDR3aa: CATLKGKLVGTGELFF

v_gene: TRBV5-1
j_gene: TRBJ1-1
d_gene: .
abundance: .
CDR3nt: TGCGCCAGCAGCTTTCTACAGGGAATGAACACTGAAGCTTTCTTT
CDR3aa: CASSFLQGMNTEAFF

v_gene: TRBV20-1
j_gene: TRBJ2-7
d_gene: .
abundance: few
CDR3nt: TGCAGTGCTAGTAATGTTGGGGGATCCTACGAGCAGTACTTC
CDR3aa: CSASNVGGSYEQYF

v_gene: TRBV12-3/TRBV12-4
j_gene: TRBJ1-2
d_gene: .
abundance: .
CDR3nt: TGTGCCAGCAGCCGTCGCGGGATTGGCTATGGCTACACCTTC
CDR3aa: CASSRRGIGYGYTF

v_gene: TRBV6-5
j_gene: TRBJ2-1
d_gene: .
abundance: many
CDR3nt: TGTGCCAGCAGTTACTCGGGCTTGGGTGGTGAGCAGTTCTTC
CDR3aa: CASSYSGLGGEQFF

v_gene: TRBV20-1
j_gene: TRBJ2-1
d_gene: TRBD2
abundance: many
CDR3nt: TGCGCGGGGGGACTCCCCAGGGGCAATGAGCAGTTCTTC
CDR3aa: CAGGLPRGNEQFF

v_gene: TRBV10-1
j_gene: TRBJ2-4
d_gene: .
abundance: .
CDR3nt: TGCGCCAGTAGTAATAAGTACATTCAGTACTTC
CDR3aa: CASSNKYIQYF

v_gene: TRBV7-2
j_gene: TRBJ2-3
d_gene: TRBD2
abundance: few
CDR3nt: TGTGCCAGCAGCCCAGCGAGACTAGCGGGGGGCTTCGATACGCAGTATTTT
CDR3aa: CASSPARLAGGFDTQYF

v_gene: TRBV4-3
j_gene: TRBJ2-7
d_gene: TRBD2
abundance: .
CDR3nt: TGCGCCAGCAGCCCTGGGTCTAGCGGGGCCTACGAGCAGTACTTC
CDR3aa: CASSPGSSGAYEQYF

v_gene: TRBV28
j_gene: TRBJ1-2
d_gene: .
abundance: .
CDR3nt: TGTGCCAGCAGTTTATGGTCACAGAACTATGGCTACACCTTC
CDR3aa: CASSLWSQNYGYTF

v_gene: TRBV18
j_gene: TRBJ2-1
d_gene: .
abundance: many
CDR3nt: TGTGCCAGCTCACCATTCACAGGGAACAATGAGCAGTTCTTC
CDR3aa: CASSPFTGNNEQFF

v_gene: TRBV16
j_gene: TRBJ1-2
d_gene: .
abundance: few
CDR3nt: TGTGCCAGCAGCTTTGGACTCCTGGAGGGCTACACCTTC
CDR3aa: CASSFGLLEGYTF

v_gene: TRBV12-3/TRBV12-4
j_gene: TRBJ2-3
d_gene: TRBD2
abundance: many
CDR3nt: TGTGCCAGCAGGAACGCGGGAGGGCGTCGAGATACGCAGTATTTT
CDR3aa: CASRNAGGRRDTQYF

v_gene: TRBV20-1
j_gene: TRBJ2-3
d_gene: TRBD2
abundance: many
CDR3nt: TGCAGTGCTAGATCAAGCGGGGCAGATACGCAGTATTTT
CDR3aa: CSARSSGADTQYF

v_gene: TRBV5-1
j_gene: TRBJ1-1
d_gene: .
abundance: many
CDR3nt: TGCGCCAGCAGCTTGGTGGGGAATGTGAACACTGAAGCTTTCTTT
CDR3aa: CASSLVGNVNTEAFF

v_gene: TRBV11-2
j_gene: TRBJ2-7
d_gene: .
abundance: many
CDR3nt: TGTGCCAGCAGCTTAACAGGGATAGCCTACGAGCAGTACTTC
CDR3aa: CASSLTGIAYEQYF

v_gene: TRBV28
j_gene: TRBJ2-4
d_gene: TRBD1
abundance: many
CDR3nt: TGTGCCAGCAGTTTCTGGGACAGGGGGCGCGTGTCCAAAAACATTCAGTACTTC
CDR3aa: CASSFWDRGRVSKNIQYF

v_gene: TRBV18
j_gene: TRBJ2-5
d_gene: .
abundance: .
CDR3nt: TGTGCCAGCTCACCAACTGGAGGTGGACGCCAAGAGACCCAGTACTTC
CDR3aa: CASSPTGGGRQETQYF